This T cell receptor (beta chain) stems from a study of T cell repertoires in cytomegalovirus infection. Study-level background: TCR beta signatures that were public indicated CMV infection and matching HLA type.

TCRdb independently ran MiXCR on the reads; one entry per CDR3 protein. The sample lists some 99,000 distinct CDR3 sequences; around 31% were seen once. The CDR3 spans 13 residues. From germline, CDR1 is LGHNA and CDR2 YNFKEQ. V lost 0 bases, J lost 8 bases, and 8 bases lay in between. Remarks on this clonotype: Antigen unknown.

The material was CD8+ T cells from cultured PBMCs, obtained from culture after CMV antigen stimulation. The sequence was obtained from a human donor in good health (CMV status not recorded). Some clones in this sample may be carry-over from other donors' samples. The chain recombines TRBV4-2 with TRBJ2-1; unclear D gene. This CDR3 reads CASSQEGPDEQFF. The CDR3 region has the DNA TGTGCCAGCAGCCAAGAGGGCCCAGATGAGCAGTTCTTC.